These T cell receptor beta chains were read from a single sample in a study of glioma-infiltrating T cells after dendritic cell vaccination. Profiling relied on immunoSEQ multiplex PCR, and the TCRdb table lists in-frame clones only, not all of them. The sample lists over 75,000 clones; 75% to 85% were seen once. The sequenced sample was blood, obtained after dendritic cell vaccination. Every receptor here comes from a human donor with glioblastoma. The CDR3 runs from the conserved cysteine through the conserved F or W. A D gene is named only where the DNA matches it firmly. Clone size appears in some rows only: once, few, many, or a class for an expanded clone.

once	TRBJ1-5	TRBD1	TRBV19	TGTGCCAGTACGGGACAGGGCTACAATCAGCCCCAGCATTTT	CASTGQGYNQPQHF
-	TRBJ2-2	TRBD1	TRBV4-1	TGCGCCAGCAGCCAGATCGGGACAGCGAACACCGGGGAGCTGTTTTTT	CASSQIGTANTGELFF
-	TRBJ2-7	TRBD1	TRBV29-1	TGCAGCGCCATCATTCGGGGAAGGGACAGGGTGACCCACGAGCAGTACTTC	CSAIIRGRDRVTHEQYF
-	TRBJ1-2	TRBD1	TRBV6-5	TGTGCCAGCAGTGGAGGGACAGGGGGCCCTAGGGGCTACACCTTC	CASSGGTGGPRGYTF
-	TRBJ2-5	-	TRBV5-1	TGCGCCAGCAGTCCTAGCGCCGCCACGAGAGAGACCCAGTACTTC	CASSPSAATRETQYF
-	TRBJ1-2	TRBD1	TRBV30	TGTGCCTGGGCCGTACAGGGGGGAGTTGGCTACACCTTC	CAWAVQGGVGYTF
-	TRBJ1-1	TRBD1	TRBV5-1	TGCGCCAGCAGCTTGGGGCTGGGACAGACCATGAACACTGAAGCTTTCTTT	CASSLGLGQTMNTEAFF
-	TRBJ1-1	-	TRBV6-1	TGTGCCAGCGGACAGATGAACACTGAAGCTTTCTTT	CASGQMNTEAFF
-	TRBJ1-1	TRBD1	TRBV6-1	TGTGCCAGCAGTTTCGACAGGGTCACTGAAGCTTTCTTT	CASSFDRVTEAFF
-	TRBJ1-1	-	TRBV19	TGTGCCAGTAGCCAACGAGGGACTGAAGCTTTCTTT	CASSQRGTEAFF
-	TRBJ2-1	-	TRBV7-8	TGTGCCAGCAGCGCCCGAGGCGCCACCGTCTCCTACAATGAGCAGTTCTTC	CASSARGATVSYNEQFF
-	TRBJ1-5	TRBD1	TRBV7-8	TGTGCCAGCAGCGCAGGGGACAGCCGTCTGCCCCAGCATTTT	CASSAGDSRLPQHF
-	TRBJ1-3	-	TRBV4-1	TGCGCCAGCAGCCAAGATCTTCGGGGCGGGAACAGAGGAAACACCATATATTTT	CASSQDLRGGNRGNTIYF
-	TRBJ1-1	-	TRBV19	TGTGCCAGTAGTATCGGGTCGGGGGGCGGTTTGATGAACACTGAAGCTTTCTTT	CASSIGSGGGLMNTEAFF
-	TRBJ1-3	-	TRBV4-2	TGTGCCAGCAGCCAATATGACAGATTCTCTGGAAACACCATATATTTT	CASSQYDRFSGNTIYF
-	TRBJ2-2	TRBD2	TRBV5-4	TGTGCCAGCAGCCCTAACCGCGGGGGGGCAACCGGGGAGCTGTTTTTT	CASSPNRGGATGELFF
-	TRBJ1-2	TRBD1	TRBV5-1	TGCGCCAGCAGCTTGATTGGCAGGGGGCCTGTAGACTATGGCTACACCTTC	CASSLIGRGPVDYGYTF
few	TRBJ1-5	-	TRBV27	TGTGCCAGCAGTCCCAGGGGATGGAGCAATCAGCCCCAGCATTTT	CASSPRGWSNQPQHF
-	TRBJ2-3	TRBD2	TRBV5-1	TGCGCCAGCAGCCCCGGGAGGTACACAGATACGCAGTATTTT	CASSPGRYTDTQYF
-	TRBJ2-5	TRBD2	TRBV29-1	TGCAGCGTTGGACTAGCGGGAGTGGGAGAGACCCAGTACTTC	CSVGLAGVGETQYF
-	TRBJ1-6	-	TRBV19	TGTGCCAGTAGTACCCGGGCCCCGACGGAGGGTAATTCACCCCTCCACTTT	CASSTRAPTEGNSPLHF
-	TRBJ1-4	-	TRBV6-1	TGTGCCAGCAGTCCCGGGCGGGTGGGTGAAAAACTGTTTTTT	CASSPGRVGEKLFF
-	TRBJ1-6	TRBD1	TRBV27	TGTGCCAGCAGTTTGACAGGGGGCAATAATTCACCCCTCCACTTT	CASSLTGGNNSPLHF
-	TRBJ2-1	TRBD2	TRBV7-9	TGTGCCAGCAGCCCCGGCGGAGCGGGACACAATGAGCAGTTCTTC	CASSPGGAGHNEQFF
-	TRBJ1-4	-	TRBV19	TGTGCCAGTAGTATAAACAGGGACAATGAAAAACTGTTTTTT	CASSINRDNEKLFF
-	TRBJ1-1	-	TRBV10-3	TGTGCCATCAGTGAGGTAAACACTGAAGCTTTCTTT	CAISEVNTEAFF
-	TRBJ1-5	TRBD1	TRBV2	TGTGCCAGCAGGGACAGGATTAGCAATCAGCCCCAGCATTTT	CASRDRISNQPQHF
once	TRBJ1-1	-	TRBV4-2	TGTGCCAGCAGCCAAGAGGGGCGGTGGCCTCAGACTGAAGCTTTCTTT	CASSQEGRWPQTEAFF
-	TRBJ1-2	TRBD1	TRBV6-5	TGTGCCAGCAGTTCCCGCTCCGGGACAGCCTATGGCTACACCTTC	CASSSRSGTAYGYTF
-	TRBJ2-2	-	TRBV11-2	TGTGCCAGCAGCTACCCGGGGTGGGGGGACGGGGAGCTGTTTTTT	CASSYPGWGDGELFF
-	TRBJ1-4	TRBD1	TRBV7-6	TGTGCCAGCAGCCTCTCGTACAGGGGAGGTAATGAAAAACTGTTTTTT	CASSLSYRGGNEKLFF
-	TRBJ2-2	TRBD1	TRBV5-1	TGCGCCAGCAGCTCCCGAGAGGGGGCAGACACCGGGGAGCTGTTTTTT	CASSSREGADTGELFF
-	TRBJ2-1	TRBD2	TRBV6-5	TGTGCCAGTCTCCGGACTAGCGGGAGGACTGAGCAGTTCTTC	CASLRTSGRTEQFF
once	TRBJ1-3	TRBD1	TRBV5-1	TGCGCCAGCAGCTTGGAGGTCAGGGGGAAGGGAAACACCATATATTTT	CASSLEVRGKGNTIYF
-	TRBJ2-7	-	TRBV18	TGTGCCAGCTCACCCGTGGGCGTGTCCTACGAGCAGTACTTC	CASSPVGVSYEQYF
-	TRBJ1-2	-	TRBV27	TGTGCCAGCAGTTTAAGCCGTCTCTGGGGCTACACCTTC	CASSLSRLWGYTF
once	TRBJ2-3	TRBD2	TRBV11-2	TGTGCCAGCAGGCGGGGGGCCGACACAGATACGCAGTATTTT	CASRRGADTDTQYF
few	TRBJ1-4	TRBD1	TRBV18	TGTGCCAGCTCACCACCGGGACAGGGGATAGCCCGAGCAGAAAAACTGTTTTTT	CASSPPGQGIARAEKLFF
-	TRBJ1-2	TRBD1	TRBV4-1	TGCGCCAGCAGCCAAGAGGGACAGGGGGCGGGTGGCTACACCTTC	CASSQEGQGAGGYTF
-	TRBJ1-6	-	TRBV19	TGTGCCAGTCGGAGAGGTTTCCCGACTTATTCACCCCTCCACTTT	CASRRGFPTYSPLHF
-	TRBJ1-1	TRBD1	TRBV27	TGTGCCAGCAGTTTATCGGGACAGAGGAACACTGAAGCTTTCTTT	CASSLSGQRNTEAFF
-	TRBJ1-4	-	TRBV10-3	TGTGCCATCAGTGAGTCGAGTGCAACTAATGAAAAACTGTTTTTT	CAISESSATNEKLFF
-	TRBJ1-1	-	TRBV2	TGTGCCAGCAGGGCGACGGACAGAAACACTGAAGCTTTCTTT	CASRATDRNTEAFF
few	TRBJ2-6	-	TRBV18	TGTGCCAGCTCACCAATGGGGGCCGGGGCCAACGTCCTGACTTTC	CASSPMGAGANVLTF
few	TRBJ2-7	-	TRBV2	TGTGCCAGCACCGATCCGGGAACGGAGCAGTACTTC	CASTDPGTEQYF
-	TRBJ1-1	-	TRBV10-3	TGTGCCATCAGTGGGGGCGCCGGGAGCCGCGGTGAAGCTTTCTTT	CAISGGAGSRGEAFF
-	TRBJ1-5	-	TRBV19	TGTGCCAGTAGTATATGGGAGGAGACCCAGCATTTT	CASSIWEETQHF
-	TRBJ2-5	TRBD1	TRBV2	TGTGCCAGCAGTTCCAGGGGGCGAGAGACCCAGTACTTC	CASSSRGRETQYF
once	TRBJ2-7	-	TRBV6-5	TGTGCCAGCAGTTATCTACAGGGACCCTACGAGCAGTACTTC	CASSYLQGPYEQYF
few	TRBJ1-5	TRBD1	TRBV6-6	TGTGCCAGCACTTTGACAGGGACAAGCAATCAGCCCCAGCATTTT	CASTLTGTSNQPQHF
few	TRBJ2-2	TRBD2	TRBV19	TGTGCCAGTAGAGTAGGACTAGCGGGGGGGACGAACACCGGGGAGCTGTTTTTT	CASRVGLAGGTNTGELFF
-	TRBJ1-1	-	TRBV6-1	TGTGCCAGCAGTGAAAGGGGGTCGGGACGGGCTGAAGCTTTCTTT	CASSERGSGRAEAFF
-	TRBJ2-3	-	TRBV9	TGTGCCAGCAGCGTAGCTAGTGCAGATACGCAGTATTTT	CASSVASADTQYF
few	TRBJ1-5	TRBD1	TRBV6-1	TGTGCCAGCAGCGGACAGGGTCAGCAGCCCCAGCATTTT	CASSGQGQQPQHF
-	TRBJ1-2	-	TRBV29-1	TGCAGCTTAACCCGGTCCGCGGACTATGGCTACACCTTC	CSLTRSADYGYTF
once	TRBJ2-2	TRBD1	TRBV11-2	TGTGCCAGCAGACGGACAGGGTCCGGGGAGCTGTTTTTT	CASRRTGSGELFF
-	TRBJ2-7	-	TRBV5-1	TGCGCCAGCGCGATGAGCTCCTACGAGCAGTACTTC	CASAMSSYEQYF
-	TRBJ2-3	-	TRBV5-6	TGTGCCAGCAGACGGCAGGGTGCAGATACGCAGTATTTT	CASRRQGADTQYF
-	TRBJ2-2	-	TRBV5-1	TGCGCCAGCAGCGGACAGACGAACACCGGGGAGCTGTTTTTT	CASSGQTNTGELFF
-	TRBJ1-1	-	TRBV14	TGTGCCAGCAGCCGGGCCAGGGGCACTGAAGCTTTCTTT	CASSRARGTEAFF